The sequence of this T cell receptor (beta chain) was determined in a study of T cell responses to AZD1222 COVID-19 vaccine. Background on the study: Second-dose schedules of about 4 or about 12 weeks were combined. Study-level results: Regions 160-218 and 743-854 dominated among vaccine-associated CD4 TCRs spanning spike. Nearly half of unique spike-specific TCRs reportedly avoided B.1.351 and B.1.1.7 mutated regions. Baseline testing showed seropositivity in only a handful of AZD1222 recipients.

Data came from immunoSEQ multiplex PCR; TCRdb stores just in-frame clones and leaves some out. The table shows just over 150,000 clones, with 90% occurring only once. On this clone: Its antigen is undetermined.

The receptor's source is an adult in good health. Sequencing was performed on peripheral blood, taken on day 0 of AZD1222 vaccination.

DNA for the CDR3: TGTGCCAGCCGAAAAGACATCAGCTCCTACGAGCAGTACTTC. Amino acid sequence: CASRKDISSYEQYF. The chain combines TRBV2 with TRBJ2-7; D is uncertain. The germline CDR1 and CDR2 sequences are SNHLY and FYNNEI. The CDR3 spans 14 residues. With 8 bases removed from V and 0 bases from J, the gap between germline ends came to 14 bases.